This record concerns one T cell receptor (beta chain) sequence. Trimming stripped 3 bases from V and 2 bases from J, with 11 bases between. Germline V gene sequence: CDR1 MNHEY, CDR2 SMNVEV (reference sequence). CDR3 size: 14 residues. In the authors' workflow: Counts of nucleated cells, estimated from reference gene primer amplification, were obtained. The protocol was immunoSEQ multiplex PCR, while the TCRdb copy is restricted to in-frame clones and leaves out a portion. From that table come the V and J calls and clone size; the DNA was used to work out D and trimming. The data show 100,000 or so clones, approximately 84% seen once. The data belong to a study of blood T cell repertoires in COVID-19. Looking at the study overall: Whether acute or convalescent, the COVID-19 samples came from the United States, Italy and Spain. The analysed material was cDNA or gDNA that came from T cells, B-cell-depleted T cells, or PBMCs.

The source is a man aged 25-40 years in a cohort sampled during active COVID-19. The chain combines TRBV27 with TRBJ2-7; D uncertain. Sequenced sample: peripheral blood. The CDR3 reads CASSLRTQTYEQYF. The CDR3 DNA reads TGTGCCAGCAGTTTGAGAACTCAAACCTACGAGCAGTACTTC.